These T cell receptor beta chains were read from a single sample in a study of blood T cells in healthy people across ages. MiXCR, run by TCRdb on the 5' RACE reads, gives a single entry per CDR3 protein. Counted here are over 1,500,000 distinct CDR3 sequences, 30% to 40% occurring once; the ten biggest clones make up roughly 23%. Material for sequencing was blood. The receptors were gathered from a human donor in good health. CDR3s include the opening cysteine and the closing phenylalanine or tryptophan.

CDR3,J,V
CASSPIGSYEQFF,TRBJ2-1,TRBV27
CAISETGSDTEAFF,TRBJ1-1,TRBV10-3
CASSWDPRTYGYTF,TRBJ1-2,TRBV6-2/TRBV6-3
CASSVGGSSGVYNEQFF,TRBJ2-1,TRBV9
CASSLWQQYGYTF,TRBJ1-2,TRBV12-3/TRBV12-4
CASSREWHEQYF,TRBJ2-4,TRBV6-2/TRBV6-3
CASSFFPLAAPTDTQYF,TRBJ2-3,TRBV12-3/TRBV12-4
CASSVDRDSERFF,TRBJ2-1,TRBV7-2
CASSDPGTGTGELFF,TRBJ2-2,TRBV2
CASSYSEVGQFF,TRBJ2-1,TRBV6-6
CASSLNPSGGVTDTQYF,TRBJ2-3,TRBV4-2
CASSGPAWDEQYF,.,TRBV5-1
CASSESGTGGFNQPQHF,TRBJ1-5,TRBV6-1
CASSETGGRDYGYTF,TRBJ1-2,TRBV12-3/TRBV12-4
CASTQDQIGYTF,TRBJ1-2,TRBV7-9